The T cell receptor (beta chain) under discussion was sequenced for a study of blood T cells in healthy people across ages. Whole-study results and caveats: Both higher diversity and more naive CD4+ cells marked long-lived donors when set against aged donors.

The sample providers were healthy Caucasian people from Russia, aged about 6 to 90. Extractions gave at least 5.5 micrograms of total RNA per sample. On this clonotype: Its antigen is undetermined. Compared with germline, one end of the junction differs, possibly owing to a read error.

Primed by a sample-barcoded 5' primer and a J-beta primer mix, a second PCR proceeded for roughly 7 to 12 cycles. Each cDNA molecule, via a template-switch adaptor with 12 random nucleotides, was tagged. TCRdb processed the 5' RACE reads anew with MiXCR; each CDR3 protein has one entry. The data contain about 1.8 million distinct CDR3 sequences, 40% to 55% of them singletons. The length of the CDR3 is 15 residues. CDR1 SSHAT and CDR2 FNYEAQ come from the germline V gene (reference sequence). Sample: blood. The chain joins TRBV7-7 to TRBJ2-1, with 8 bases identical to TRBD1. This clonotype originated in a woman aged 40-49 years in good health. The CDR3 is CASSAGTGPANEQFF. CDR3 DNA sequence: TGTGCTAGCAGCGCCGGGACAGGCCCAGCGAATGAGCAGTTCTTC.